This entry lists 5 T cell receptor beta chains sequenced from one sample in a study of molecular identifiers for immune sequencing clone quantification. TCRdb reprocessed the PCR reads via MiXCR and lists one record per CDR3 protein. The sample includes a few hundred thousand distinct CDR3 sequences, roughly 24% seen only once; the top ten take 0.7% to 0.95%. Sequencing input: naive CD8+ T cells from blood, with Jurkat cell RNA spiked in. Subset given: FACS-sorted CD8+CD4-CCR7+CD45RA+ naive T cells. The receptors were sampled from a human donor in good health. Some libraries in this study had Jurkat cell RNA spiked in.

This clonotype was found many times. The rearrangement uses TRBV4-3 and TRBJ2-3; no clear D gene. The CDR3 contains 15 residues. The ends were cut back, 0 bases at V and 2 bases at J, with 9 bases in the middle. Germline values: CDR1 LGHNA, CDR2 YSLEER. CDR3 nucleotide sequence: TGCGCCAGCAGCCAAGATCTTACAGACACAGATACGCAGTATTTT. It translates to CASSQDLTDTDTQYF.

This clonotype has a handful of counts. The chain employs TRBV4-3 and TRBJ2-7; possibly TRBD2 for D (7 bases). This CDR3 contains 18 residues. CDR1 LGHNA and CDR2 YSLEER come from the germline V gene. V gave up 0 bases and J gave up 4 bases, with 22 bases separating them. The DNA for the CDR3 is TGCGCCAGCAGCCAAGACCGGCCGTCGGGGGGCGCGGGGTACGAGCAGTACTTC. This codes for CASSQDRPSGGAGYEQYF.

In this sample, this clonotype turned up many times. V is TRBV15 and J is TRBJ2-4; 9 bases align to TRBD2. CDR3 length equals 15 residues. Germline V gives CDR1 LNHNV, CDR2 YYDKDF (reference sequence). Losses at the gene ends were 0 bases for V and 5 bases for J; bases not matched to a gene: 2. The CDR3 spells CATSREIAGENIQYF. CDR3 nucleotide sequence: TGTGCCACCAGCAGAGAAATAGCGGGGGAAAACATTCAGTACTTC.

This clonotype was detected a few times. The V gene is TRBV11-3, the J gene TRBJ2-3; D gene unclear. CDR3 size: 13 residues. Germline-derived CDR1 and CDR2 are SGHNT and YENEEA. V was clipped by 4 bases and J by 5 bases, with 10 bases between them. CDR3 sequence reads: CASSSVVVDTQYF. CDR3 DNA: TGTGCCAGCAGCTCCGTAGTGGTAGATACGCAGTATTTT.

This clonotype has ten or more counts. The chain has TRBV30 and TRBJ1-1, with D hard to call. Per germline, CDR1 GTSNPN and CDR2 SVGIG (reference sequence). CDR3 length equals 12 residues. V was cut by 2 bases and J by 7 bases, with 11 bases left in between. The CDR3 DNA follows: TGTGCCTGGAGTCCAACTTGGGGTGAAGCTTTCTTT. Amino acid sequence: CAWSPTWGEAFF.